This TCR beta chain originates from a study of CD8+ T cells in alopecia areata (dated by TCRdb to 2017 to 2018). For context, the study as a whole: The treated patients took part in an open-label pilot trial in which moderate-to-severe alopecia areata was treated with oral tofacitinib at 5 to 10 mg twice daily. Tofacitinib was administered for 6 to 18 months, and 6 months of follow-up off drug were then conducted to assess delayed response and recurrence. To study T cell clonal expansion in alopecia areata, the researchers applied high-throughput TCRbeta sequencing to both the C3H/HeJ mouse model and human patients. In humans, TCRbeta sequencing was performed on scalp tissue and on sorted CD4+ and CD8+ peripheral blood T cells from healthy controls and from patients with patchy or totalis/universalis alopecia areata. Tofacitinib-treated patients had biopsies at baseline and at 4 and 24 weeks of treatment, with a later scalp biopsy in several patients. Scalp clonality was compared among normal scalp (n=4), patchy alopecia areata scalp (n=8), and alopecia totalis/universalis scalp (n=8). RNA came from the PAXgene miRNA kit for fixed scalp, the miRNeasy kit for PBMCs, and the RNeasy kit for mouse skin. TCRbeta CDR3 regions were amplified by immunoSEQ multiplex PCR with 35 Vbeta forward and 13 Jbeta reverse primers. Study-level results and caveats: Higher clonality and more expanded CD8+ clones were observed in lesional scalp than in normal scalp, particularly in alopecia totalis/universalis, a finding suggestive of antigenic drive. Resident alphabeta T cells in normal human skin are also sequenced, complicating scalp TCR repertoire analysis, unlike mouse skin dominated by gammadelta T cells. Shared TCR sequences between patients were less evident than in mice, which may be partly attributable to HLA diversity in the patient population.

Spanning cysteine to phenylalanine, the CDR3 consists of 11 amino acids. Left in the record is the CDR3 DNA by itself, 33 bases read in frame from the first base. Deletion took 3 bases off V and 9 bases off J, with a span of 6 bases between the germline ends. Based on the germline V gene, the CDR1 and CDR2 sequences are MGHRA and YSYEKL. About this clone itself: Its antigen is still unknown. Base qualities are missing; no much larger clone stands one base away.

Reading the label with the study, this specimen's time point is: baseline before oral tofacitinib. From alopecia areata patients, peripheral blood was collected along with lesional scalp punch biopsies. After PBMCs were isolated by density centrifugation and stained for CD3, CD4 and CD8, a FACSAria was used to sort CD4+ and CD8+ T cells. The library was built by means of the immunoSEQ multiplex PCR assay. To provide template for TCR sequencing, every sample had RNA extracted and reverse transcribed into cDNA. First-strand cDNA was synthesized using SuperScript III with a 2:1 mix of oligo-dT and random hexamers. Amplification bias was assessed with a synthetic immune receptor repertoire, and residual bias was removed computationally. As for the authors' bioinformatics: Raw reads were preprocessed for error removal, and CDR3 was defined according to IMGT conventions as running from the conserved cysteine to phenylalanine. Clonality was computed as 1 minus the Shannon entropy, with the entropy normalized by log2 of the number of productive unique TCRs. Scalp TCRbeta sequences were cross-referenced with sorted blood CD4 and CD8 repertoires so that the CD4 or CD8 identity of scalp clones could be inferred. Held by TCRdb, this immuneACCESS table contains in-frame sequences only and omits some clones. Under half of the omission traces to an unresolved V gene where checked; the cause of the rest is unknown. Clone size and the V and J calls come from that table; the DNA yielded D and trimming. A total of 150,000 to 200,000 clones appear in this sample, around 50% of them only once. The ten largest clonotypes hold around 15% of the sample.

The sequence joins TRBV4-1 to TRBJ2-1, with no confident D gene call. The sequence derives from a human donor with alopecia areata. This sample comprised CD4+ T cells sorted from blood, obtained at week 0. The DNA sequence is TGCGCCAGCAGCCAGAAGGGTGAGCAGTTCTTC. Its amino acids are CASSQKGEQFF.